The clone carrying this T cell receptor beta chain showed up just a few times. The sample belongs to a study of beta chain features in type 1 diabetes. Trimming pared 6 bases from V and 5 bases from J, leaving 10 bases between. This CDR3 region has 12 residues. The V gene's germline CDR1 is SGHTA and CDR2 FQGTGA. The sequenced template was cDNA made from the entire isolated RNA. This table comes from immunoSEQ multiplex PCR, and its TCRdb copy is limited to in-frame clones, with some not included. The table has 300,000 to 400,000 clones, roughly 11% seen once. Input material: naive CD4+ T cells from blood. This clonotype was obtained from a young woman in good health. This chain uses TRBV7-3 with TRBJ1-1; no firm D call. The chain's CDR3 is CASRAAGTEAFF. DNA for the CDR3: TGTGCCAGCAGGGCCGCGGGGACTGAAGCTTTCTTT.